The clone carrying this T cell receptor (beta chain) occurred once. Its antigen is not identified. This entry comes from a study of shared clonotypes between healthy human individuals. The study's findings and limits: Generally, naive subsets (rather than memory subsets) showed larger estimated richness. Naive CD4 clonotype sharing across several donors was approximately 5%.

Some 28,000 T cell genomes (around 0.2 ug DNA) went into each sorted-subset replicate. Sequencing was performed with immunoSEQ multiplex PCR; in TCRdb, only in-frame clones are kept and a portion is missing. The repertoire holds more than 1.2 million clones, 97% to 99% seen once, with about 0.34% in the top ten. Specimen: naive CD4+ T cells sorted from blood. Indicated subset: CD45RA+ positively selected. This TCR came from a man aged 30 to 45 in good health.

The DNA of the CDR3 is TGTGCCAGCAGTGAAAGGTGGGGGACGAACACTGAAGCTTTCTTT. Its translation: CASSERWGTNTEAFF. The chain carries TRBV25-1 and TRBJ1-1; TRBD1 might be the D (5 bases). V was pared by 2 bases and J by 1 base, with 11 bases between. Germline V gene data show CDR1 as MGHDK and CDR2 as SYGVNS. The CDR3 is made up of 15 amino acids.